Sequencing of this T cell receptor (beta chain) was carried out in a study of molecular identifiers for immune sequencing clone quantification. Making the bulk TCR libraries relied on previously described methods and listed TCR primers. Using its own MiXCR run on the PCR reads, TCRdb lists one record per CDR3 protein. In the table there are hundreds of thousands of distinct CDR3 sequences, roughly 23% of which are singletons. This clonotype was recorded a few times. Its antigen is unknown. Whole-study findings and limits: In CMV-specific effectors, clones above 20 copies held over 99% of molecules; naive, under 1%.

The TCR was taken from a human donor in good health. Some libraries in this study had Jurkat cell RNA spiked in. Material: naive CD8+ T cells from blood, with Jurkat cell RNA spiked in. Subset: FACS-sorted CD8+CD4-CCR7+CD45RA+ naive T cells.

The CDR3 DNA reads TGTGCCAGCAGCTCACTAGCGGGGGGTGGGCAGTTCTTC. This codes for CASSSLAGGGQFF. This rearrangement joins TRBV11-2 to TRBJ2-1; 12 bases are shared with TRBD2. This CDR3 region has 13 residues. V was pared by 4 bases and J by 12 bases, with 4 bases of the junction left unmatched. CDR1 SGHAT and CDR2 FQNNGV come from the germline V gene.